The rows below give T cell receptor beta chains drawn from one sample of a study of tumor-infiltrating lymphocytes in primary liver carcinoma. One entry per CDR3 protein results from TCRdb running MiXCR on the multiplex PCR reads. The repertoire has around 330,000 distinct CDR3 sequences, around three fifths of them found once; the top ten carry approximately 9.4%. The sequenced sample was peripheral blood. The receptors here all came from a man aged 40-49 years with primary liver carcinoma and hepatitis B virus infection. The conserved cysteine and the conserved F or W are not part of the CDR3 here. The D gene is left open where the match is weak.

AISESSGAPEQF	TRBV10-3	-	TRBJ2-1
ATSDRTSRRRYEQY	TRBV24-1	TRBD2	TRBJ2-7
AISEDERGTDGYT	TRBV10-3	-	TRBJ1-2
ASSWNRDTQY	TRBV28	-	TRBJ2-3
ASSSGRDSYGYT	TRBV11-2	-	TRBJ1-2
ASSLDSTNTGELF	TRBV5-1	-	TRBJ2-2
ASRADRGRATNEKLF	TRBV6-5	TRBD1	TRBJ1-4
ASSRSSQGDTQH	TRBV6-6	-	-
VSSSGLRLMFSTDTQY	TRBV5-6	TRBD2	TRBJ2-3
ASNQSQQGGTHEQY	TRBV4-1	-	TRBJ2-7
ASNGQTQY	TRBV28	-	TRBJ2-3
ASSPGLPNEKLF	TRBV5-4	-	TRBJ1-4
ASGLLTGAEAF	TRBV4-1	-	TRBJ1-1
ASSQGSGFGNEKLF	TRBV14	-	TRBJ1-4
ASSSGTVTYEQY	TRBV5-4	TRBD1	TRBJ2-7
ASGQGAAEVNVLT	TRBV14	-	TRBJ2-6
ASSQWARRTAQETQY	TRBV14	-	TRBJ2-5
ASCPGTSGGYGETQY	TRBV11-2	TRBD2	TRBJ2-5
ASNSPYEQY	TRBV6-2/TRBV6-3	-	TRBJ2-7
ASSRRDSWQGETQY	TRBV6-5	-	TRBJ2-5